This T cell receptor beta chain was captured by sequencing in a study of T cell clonality in common variable immunodeficiency. Regarding the study as a whole: CVID subjects had higher TCRbeta clonality than healthy controls, most marked in about a third. Fewer TCRbeta clones were shared among CVID subjects than controls. Fewer deletions and N-nucleotide insertions were reportedly seen in common variable immunodeficiency TCR beta sequences.

Data came from immunoSEQ multiplex PCR; TCRdb stores just in-frame clones and leaves some out. This repertoire holds some 25,000 clones, and none appear only once. The germline CDR1 and CDR2 sequences are LNHDA and SQIVND (reference sequence). CDR3 length: 14 amino acids. The V segment lost 6 bases and the J segment 7 bases; nucleotides outside the gene matches: 9. Diagnosis required reduced IgG, IgA and/or IgM with specific antibody deficiency. This clone was found many times. The antigen is unknown. From the germline J gene comes the end of the CDR3, since the read stops 3 residues before it. This sample also contains other DNA sequences that code for the same CDR3.

What was sequenced was peripheral blood mononuclear cells. The chain couples TRBV19 to TRBJ2-1; 7 bases match TRBD2. The clonotype comes from a human donor with common variable immunodeficiency. CDR3 in amino acids: CASRRGSGVNEQFF. The sequenced CDR3 bases are TGTGCCAGTAGGCGAGGCAGCGGGGTTAATGAG.